What follows describes a single T cell receptor (beta chain). Its antigen is not yet known. Qualities for individual bases were not recorded, and no much larger clone is one base off. This entry belongs to a study of cytotoxic CD8 clonotypes in ibrutinib-treated CLL (dated by TCRdb to the early 2020s). With respect to the entire study: The cohort had 11 to 12 relapsed/refractory and more than 14 treatment-naive patients; 17 to 18 were IGHV unmutated. Of the approximately 86 participants in the trial, 20 to 30 had longitudinal samples available. All remission and progressive disease samples were collected while patients were still receiving ibrutinib. On average, each sample yielded around 250,000 productive templates and 94,082 productive rearrangements. Samples at response were collected after a median of about 12 months of treatment, with a range of roughly 6 to 40 months. Cryopreserved peripheral blood mononuclear cells were collected before treatment, at response, and at either disease progression or sustained remission. Partial responses were observed in 24 patients and complete responses in 2; after a median follow-up of around 68 months, remission was maintained in around 14 patients and progression was observed in about twelve. Broad study findings and their caveats: Public clonotypes were rare and either contracted or stayed stable during treatment, and the rise in clonality at ibrutinib response reflected the expansion of private clonotypes. An increase in clonality was observed at ibrutinib response, with clonality remaining stable during sustained remission and falling back toward baseline at progression. At baseline, clonality was higher than in age-matched healthy donors and showed a strong correlation with circulating CD8+ T-cell counts. Lymph node repertoires were not examined, and the timing of sampling was not matched between patients in sustained remission and those whose disease progressed.

Each clonotype received, on average, about 10x coverage in deep resolution sequencing performed on a MiSeq, where the target depth lay between 1 in 1 million and 1 in 200,000 T cells. The immunoSEQ hsTCRB Kit was used to generate the TCR beta libraries. As for the original processing: Data were analyzed with ImmunoSEQ Data Assistant and ImmunoSEQ Analyzer, with V, D and J genes assigned per IMGT definitions. Clonality, which ranges from 0 to 1, was calculated by subtracting the normalized Shannon entropy of productive rearrangement frequencies from one. Public clonotype analysis was restricted to overrepresented clonotypes comprising at least 0.05% of each patient's repertoire. More than ten age-matched healthy donor repertoires from immuneACCESS were used as controls for clonality. Not all clones reach the TCRdb copy of this immuneACCESS table, which keeps in-frame sequences only. Checked studies attribute under half of the gap to unresolved V genes and leave the rest unexplained. The V and J calls and clone size are taken from that table; D and trimming were inferred from the DNA. Counted in this sample were about 76,000 clones; approximately 87% of them appeared once. Approximately 35% of the sample is in the top ten clones.

The meaning of the sample's time point label: approximately 2 years on ibrutinib. For TCR beta library preparation, about 2 micrograms of genomic DNA was extracted from cryopreserved PBMCs. High-throughput TCR beta sequencing was performed on longitudinal blood samples from CLL patients receiving ibrutinib monotherapy. The patients took part in an open-label, single-center phase 2 trial of ibrutinib monotherapy. The TCR sequence derives from a human donor with chronic lymphocytic leukemia. The material was PBMCs, obtained after 24 months of ibrutinib treatment.

The nucleotides are TGTGCCAGTAGTATCGGAAGTAGCGGGACCTACAATGAGCAGTTCTTC. This gives the protein CASSIGSSGTYNEQFF. This sequence uses TRBV19 and TRBJ2-1; TRBD2 matches 8 bases in the middle. Inclusive of the bounding cysteine and phenylalanine, the CDR3 is 16 residues long. Just the 48-base CDR3 DNA is kept, in frame starting at base 1. CDR1 and CDR2 are drawn from the germline V gene (reference sequence): LNHDA, SQIVND. The germline V and J ends show losses of 3 bases and 2 bases respectively, and no gene match explains 6 bases of the junction. Here the CDR3 is joined to the reference TRBV19 and TRBJ2-1 genes, and the full variable domain is: DGGITQSPKYLFRKEGQNVTLSCEQNLNHDAMYWYRQDPGQGLRLIYYSQIVNDFQKGDIAEGYSVSREKKESFPLTVTSAQKNPTAFYLCASSIGSSGTYNEQFFGPGTRLTVL.